This entry describes one T cell receptor (beta chain). This entry is derived from a study of cytomegalovirus exposure and HLA in healthy donors. Primers included in the PCR were 60 Vbeta and 13 Jbeta primers. Using immunoSEQ multiplex PCR, the repertoire was profiled, and TCRdb retains in-frame clones only, with some absent. The table has about 160,000 clones, approximately 80% seen once. The germline CDR1 and CDR2 sequences are SGHNT and YYREEE (reference sequence). This CDR3 comprises 14 residues. Trimming cost V 0 bases and J 3 bases, with 9 bases left between them. The sequence was obtained from a man younger than 45 in good health and CMV-seropositive. Specimen: PBMCs. The rearrangement joins TRBV5-4 to TRBJ2-5; D possibly corresponds to TRBD1 (7 bases). CDR3 in amino acids: CASSLAGGKETQYF. DNA of the CDR3: TGTGCCAGCAGCTTGGCAGGGGGGAAAGAGACCCAGTACTTC.